Described below is a single TCR delta chain sequence and its context. Its antigen is undetermined. RNA was extracted from the cells and then reverse transcribed. Multiplex PCR used pooled V-gene forward primers and a constant-region reverse primer to amplify CDR3s. TCRdb called clones anew from the multiplex PCR reads with CATT. The sample records 45,000 to 75,000 delta-chain clones, around 15% being singletons. The sample originates from a study of Vδ1+ human thymocytes. General observations from the study: Many TRG clonotypes were shared between donors; TRD repertoires were essentially private. Thymic TRG and TRD repertoires appeared highly polyclonal, with Gaussian CDR3 length distributions.

Thymocytes were sorted as CD3+ TCRVdelta1+ TCRVdelta2- after alphabeta T cell depletion. CDR3 length: 20 amino acids. The ends lost 1 base at V and 3 bases at J; junction bases unmatched: 18. Germline CDR1 reads TSWWSYY; CDR2 reads QGS. The clonotype originates from a girl in the first two years of life who had congenital heart surgery. The V call is TRDV1, the J call TRDJ1; TRDD3 agrees at 9 bases. Material for sequencing was Vdelta1+ gamma-delta thymocytes from the thymus. Described subset: FACS-sorted CD3+ TCRalphabeta- TCRVdelta1+ TCRVdelta2- thymocytes. CDR3 amino acids: CALGERPPNVILGESDKLIF. The CDR3 DNA reads TGTGCTCTTGGGGAACGCCCGCCAAACGTAATACTGGGGGAATCCGATAAACTCATCTTT.